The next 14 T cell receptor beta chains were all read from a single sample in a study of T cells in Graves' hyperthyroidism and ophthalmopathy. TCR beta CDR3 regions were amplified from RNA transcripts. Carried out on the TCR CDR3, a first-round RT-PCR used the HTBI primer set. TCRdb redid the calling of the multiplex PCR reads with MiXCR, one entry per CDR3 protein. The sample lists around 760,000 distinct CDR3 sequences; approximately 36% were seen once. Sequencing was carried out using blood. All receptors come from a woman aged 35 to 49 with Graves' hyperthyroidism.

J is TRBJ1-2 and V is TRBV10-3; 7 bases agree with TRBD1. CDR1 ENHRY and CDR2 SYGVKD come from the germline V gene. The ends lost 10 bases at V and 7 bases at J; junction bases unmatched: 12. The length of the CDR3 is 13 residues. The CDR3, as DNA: TGTGCCAGCGCTCGGGAGGGGGCGCGTGGCTACACCTTC. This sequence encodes CASAREGARGYTF.

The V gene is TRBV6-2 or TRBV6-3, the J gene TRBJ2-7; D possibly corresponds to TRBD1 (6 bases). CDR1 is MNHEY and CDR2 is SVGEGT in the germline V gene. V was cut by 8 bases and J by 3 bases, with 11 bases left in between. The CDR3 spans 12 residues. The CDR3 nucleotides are TGTGCCAGCGGACAGTGGGGCTACGAGCAGTACTTC. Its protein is CASGQWGYEQYF.

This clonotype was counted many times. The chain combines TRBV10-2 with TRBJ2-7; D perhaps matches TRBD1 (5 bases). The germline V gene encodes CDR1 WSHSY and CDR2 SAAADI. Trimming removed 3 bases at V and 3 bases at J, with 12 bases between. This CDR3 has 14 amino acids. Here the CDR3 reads CASSDPGRGYEQYF. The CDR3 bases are TGCGCCAGCAGTGACCCAGGGCGTGGCTACGAGCAGTACTTC.

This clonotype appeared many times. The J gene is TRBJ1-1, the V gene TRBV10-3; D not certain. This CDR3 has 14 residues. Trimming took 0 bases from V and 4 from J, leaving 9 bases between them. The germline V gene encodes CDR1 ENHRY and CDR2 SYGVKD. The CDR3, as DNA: TGTGCCATCAGTGAGTCTGGATGGGGCACTGAAGCTTTCTTT. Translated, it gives CAISESGWGTEAFF.

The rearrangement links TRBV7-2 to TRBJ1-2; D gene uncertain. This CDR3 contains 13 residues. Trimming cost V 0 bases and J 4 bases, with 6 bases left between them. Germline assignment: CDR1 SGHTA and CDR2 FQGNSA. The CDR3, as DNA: TGTGCCAGCAGCTTAGCTAACGGCTATGGCTACACCTTC. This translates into CASSLANGYGYTF. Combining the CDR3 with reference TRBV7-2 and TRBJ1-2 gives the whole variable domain GAGVSQSPSNKVTEKGKDVELRCDPISGHTALYWYRQSLGQGLEFLIYFQGNSAPDKSGLPSDRFSAERTGGSVSTLTIQRTQQEDSAVYLCASSLANGYGYTFGSGTRLTVV.

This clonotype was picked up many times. CDR3 protein: CSPGQTYEQYF. The CDR3, as DNA: TGCAGTCCGGGACAGACCTACGAGCAGTACTTC. V is TRBV20-1 and J is TRBJ2-7; the match to TRBD1 covers 7 bases. This CDR3 has 11 residues. Germline loops: CDR1 DFQATT, CDR2 SNEGSKA (reference sequence). With 8 bases clipped from V and 2 bases from J, the junction kept 3 bases outside the gene matches.

CDR3 amino acids: CASSPSGTRGYGGYTF. The CDR3, as DNA: TGTGCCAGCAGTCCTAGCGGGACGAGGGGCTACGGTGGCTACACCTTC. The chain employs TRBV2 and TRBJ1-2; maybe TRBD1 (5 bases). The ends were cut back, 5 bases at V and 7 bases at J, with 23 bases in the middle. This CDR3 is built from 16 residues. Germline V gives CDR1 SNHLY, CDR2 FYNNEI. Based on the CDR3 plus reference TRBV2 and TRBJ1-2, the full variable domain is EPEVTQTPSHQVTQMGQEVILRCVPISNHLYFYWYRQILGQKVEFLVSFYNNEISEKSEIFDDQFSVERPDGSNFTLKIRSTKLEDSAMYFCASSPSGTRGYGGYTFGSGTRLTVV.

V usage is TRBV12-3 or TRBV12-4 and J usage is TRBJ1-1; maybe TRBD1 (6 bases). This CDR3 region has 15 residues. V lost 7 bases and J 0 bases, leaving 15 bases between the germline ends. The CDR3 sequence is CASTLGQPLNTEAFF. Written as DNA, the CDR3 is TGTGCCAGCACCCTTGGACAGCCCCTGAACACTGAAGCTTTCTTT.

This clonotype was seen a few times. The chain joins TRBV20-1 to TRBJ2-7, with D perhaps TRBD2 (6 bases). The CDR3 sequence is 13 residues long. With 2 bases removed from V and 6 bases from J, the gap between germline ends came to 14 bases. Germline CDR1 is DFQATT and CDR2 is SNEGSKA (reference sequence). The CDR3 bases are TGCAGTGCTAGACCCCCTTACGGGGGCGAGCAGTACTTC. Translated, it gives CSARPPYGGEQYF.

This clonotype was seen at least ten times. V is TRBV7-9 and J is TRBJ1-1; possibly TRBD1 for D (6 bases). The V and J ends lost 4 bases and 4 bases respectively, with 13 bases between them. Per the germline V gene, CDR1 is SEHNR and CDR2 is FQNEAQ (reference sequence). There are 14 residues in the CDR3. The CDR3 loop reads CASSSGALGTEAFF. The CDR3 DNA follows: TGTGCCAGCAGCTCGGGGGCGCTGGGCACTGAAGCTTTCTTT.

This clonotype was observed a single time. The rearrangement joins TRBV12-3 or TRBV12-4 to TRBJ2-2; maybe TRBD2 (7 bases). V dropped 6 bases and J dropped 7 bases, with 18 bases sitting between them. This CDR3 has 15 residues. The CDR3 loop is CASSWGGHRFGELFF. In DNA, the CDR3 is TGTGCCAGCAGCTGGGGGGGCCATAGGTTCGGGGAGCTGTTTTTT.

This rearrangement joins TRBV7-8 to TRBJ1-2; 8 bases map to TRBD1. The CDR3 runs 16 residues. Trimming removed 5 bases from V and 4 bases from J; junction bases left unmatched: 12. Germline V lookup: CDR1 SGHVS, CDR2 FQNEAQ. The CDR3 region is CASSGTSTGDVYGYTF. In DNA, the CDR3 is TGTGCCAGCAGCGGAACCTCGACAGGGGATGTCTATGGCTACACCTTC.

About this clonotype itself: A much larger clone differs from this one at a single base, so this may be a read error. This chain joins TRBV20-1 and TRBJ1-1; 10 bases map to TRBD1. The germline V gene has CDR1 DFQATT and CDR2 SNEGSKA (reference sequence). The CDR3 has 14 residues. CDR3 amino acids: CSARDDRGRTEALF. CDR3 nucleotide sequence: TGCAGTGCTAGAGACGACAGGGGGCGTACTGAAGCTCTCTTT.

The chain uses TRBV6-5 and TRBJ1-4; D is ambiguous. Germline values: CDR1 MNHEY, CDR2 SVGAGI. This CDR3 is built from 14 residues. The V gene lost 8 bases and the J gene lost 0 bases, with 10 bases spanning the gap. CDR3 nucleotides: TGTGCCAGCGGAATGATTGCAACTAATGAAAAACTGTTTTTT. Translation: CASGMIATNEKLFF.